These 5 T cell receptor beta chains were sequenced from one sample in a study of T cells after yellow fever vaccination. TCRdb reprocessed the 5' RACE reads with MiXCR, giving one entry per CDR3 protein. This sample has 250,000 to 400,000 distinct CDR3 sequences, with 4.1% found just once. Sequenced material: PBMCs, taken 5 days after the yellow fever booster vaccination. These receptors all come from a man aged 18 to 30 who received the YFV17D yellow fever vaccine.

V is TRBV20-1 and J is TRBJ1-4; D gene unclear. This CDR3 is built from 17 residues. The germline V gene encodes CDR1 DFQATT and CDR2 SNEGSKA (reference sequence). Trimming took off 0 bases at V and 0 bases at J, with 14 bases between the two ends. The CDR3 region has the DNA TGCAGTGCTAGAGACCCGTCGTCGGCGACAACTAATGAAAAACTGTTTTTT. Translated, it gives CSARDPSSATTNEKLFF.

CDR3 DNA sequence: TGTGCCAGCAGCTTAGCAGGCGGGGCGAGCACAGATACGCAGTATTTT. It is translated as CASSLAGGASTDTQYF. The V call is TRBV7-2, the J call TRBJ2-3; maybe TRBD2 (6 bases). V lost 0 bases to trimming and J lost 0 bases, with 10 bases between them. The germline V gene encodes CDR1 SGHTA and CDR2 FQGNSA. The CDR3 has 16 residues.

This clonotype was picked up a small number of times. This rearrangement joins TRBV6-5 to TRBJ1-3; no reliable D call. Trimming took 0 bases from V and 2 from J, leaving 11 bases between them. Germline V gene lookup returns CDR1 MNHEY and CDR2 SVGAGI. CDR3 length equals 16 residues. The CDR3 nucleotides are TGTGCCAGCAGTTACTCCCGGGGTGGGCCTGGAAACACCATATATTTT. This encodes CASSYSRGGPGNTIYF.

This clonotype is deemed large (0.1 to 1%). This chain joins TRBV5-1 and TRBJ2-2; no firm D call. V lost 4 bases and J 1 base, leaving 8 bases between the germline ends. Germline V gene data show CDR1 as SGHRS and CDR2 as YFSETQ. The CDR3 consists of 14 residues. The CDR3 is CASSPGMNTGELFF. CDR3 DNA sequence: TGCGCCAGCAGCCCAGGAATGAACACCGGGGAGCTGTTTTTT.

V usage is TRBV5-1 and J usage is TRBJ2-5, with D maybe TRBD2 (5 bases). Germline lookup yields CDR1 SGHRS and CDR2 YFSETQ. V was cut by 0 bases and J by 1 base, with 16 bases left in between. The length of the CDR3 is 17 residues. The chain's CDR3 is CASSLGGAGSGQETQYF. The CDR3 nucleotides are TGCGCCAGCAGCTTGGGGGGAGCTGGGTCCGGCCAAGAGACCCAGTACTTC.